Sequencing of this T cell receptor (beta chain) was carried out in a study of cytomegalovirus exposure and HLA in healthy donors. Germline trimming cut 2 bases from V and 0 bases from J; bases unmatched to any gene: 4. CDR1 is SEHNR, CDR2 FQNEAQ, per germline (reference sequence). This CDR3 is 15 amino acids long. With 60 Vbeta and 13 Jbeta primers, the PCR was carried out. The data were produced by immunoSEQ multiplex PCR, yet TCRdb's version contains in-frame clones alone and is incomplete. The data contain approximately 160,000 clones, around 80% of them singletons. The origin of this receptor is a female donor in good health and CMV-seronegative. Sequencing was performed on PBMCs. This rearrangement joins TRBV7-9 to TRBJ2-7, with 7 bases that match TRBD2. In DNA form, the CDR3 reads TGTGCCAGCAGCTTATCGGGGGGTGACTCCTACGAGCAGTACTTC. Amino acids: CASSLSGGDSYEQYF.